The 32 T cell receptor beta chains below were found in one sample sequenced in a study of T cell responses to AZD1222 COVID-19 vaccine. TCRdb's table, derived via immunoSEQ multiplex PCR, lists solely in-frame clones and lacks some. The sample has about 120,000 clones; roughly 88% are singletons. The sequences come from peripheral blood, collected on day 0 of AZD1222 vaccination. The source of these receptors is an adult in good health.

The CDR3, as DNA: TGTGCCAGCAGTGAAGGGACCGCAAAGACCCAGTACTTC. Protein product: CASSEGTAKTQYF. The chain uses TRBV2 and TRBJ2-5; D gene ambiguous. Germline CDR1 and CDR2: SNHLY and FYNNEI. The CDR3 loop spans 13 amino acids. The V end lost 1 base, the J end lost 6 bases, and 9 bases lay between the germline ends.

This chain joins TRBV19 and TRBJ1-1; D ambiguous. The length of the CDR3 is 14 residues. Trimming cost V 5 bases and J 6 bases, with 16 bases left between them. In germline, CDR1 is LNHDA, CDR2 SQIVND (reference sequence). Here the CDR3 DNA reads TGTGCCAGTAGTCCCTTTGGTGGTCCAGCTGAAGCTTTCTTT. This gives the protein CASSPFGGPAEAFF.

The genes are TRBV9 and TRBJ2-7; TRBD1 aligns across 10 bases. The CDR3 has 13 residues. V shed 3 bases and J 5 bases; nucleotides not matched to a gene: 2. Germline assignment: CDR1 SGDLS and CDR2 YYNGEE. CDR3 loop: CASSGGTGDEQYF. In DNA, the CDR3 is TGTGCCAGCAGCGGCGGGACAGGGGACGAGCAGTACTTC.

V is TRBV28 and J is TRBJ1-2; 7 bases are shared with TRBD1. Germline lookup yields CDR1 MDHEN and CDR2 SYDVKM. V lost 6 bases to trimming and J lost 4 bases; unmatched junction nucleotides: 8. CDR3 length equals 14 residues. The CDR3 bases are TGTGCCAGCAGGAGTGAGGACAGGATCTATGGCTACACCTTC. Amino acids: CASRSEDRIYGYTF.

This clone is a singleton in its sample. This rearrangement joins TRBV5-1 to TRBJ1-4, with D perhaps matching TRBD1 (5 bases). V lost 0 bases, J lost 8 bases, and 20 bases lay in between. This CDR3 is 17 amino acids long. Germline CDR1 SGHRS, CDR2 YFSETQ. The CDR3 nucleotides read TGCGCCAGCAGCTTGGCCCTCGGGGGAAGTGGTACAGAAAAACTGTTTTTT. As protein: CASSLALGGSGTEKLFF.

The J gene is TRBJ2-7, the V gene TRBV1; the table's D call of TRBD2 was not tested on the DNA. TRBV1 is classified as a pseudogene. This CDR3 comprises 15 residues. CDR3 DNA: TGCACCAGCACTCCGGAGGGGGGGAATGGCTACGAGCAGTACTTC. The encoded protein is CTSTPEGGNGYEQYF.

This chain connects TRBV4-3 to TRBJ2-5; 9 bases map to TRBD1. J lost 4 bases, V lost 4 bases, and 7 bases had no gene match. Germline values: CDR1 LGHNA, CDR2 YSLEER. The CDR3 is 15 amino acids. CDR3 residues: CASSRLTGGGETQYF. The DNA of the CDR3 is TGCGCCAGCAGCCGCCTGACAGGGGGAGGAGAGACCCAGTACTTC.

The CDR3 nucleotides are TGTGCCAGCAGCCAAGATGGAGATGCGACTGGGGCCAACGTCCTGACTTTC. Its protein product is CASSQDGDATGANVLTF. The genes are TRBV4-2 and TRBJ2-6; D call uncertain. Germline values: CDR1 LGHNA, CDR2 YNFKEQ. This CDR3 has 17 amino acids. Trimming removed 0 bases from V and 2 bases from J, with 11 bases in between.

The chain carries TRBV29-1 and TRBJ1-1; D remains unclear. The V gene lost 7 bases and the J gene lost 3 bases, with 15 bases spanning the gap. Germline CDR1 reads SQVTM; CDR2 reads ANQGSEA. This CDR3 comprises 13 residues. CDR3 region: CSAKRLGHTEAFF. CDR3 nucleotide sequence: TGCAGCGCCAAACGGTTGGGTCACACTGAAGCTTTCTTT.

The gene calls are TRBV18 and TRBJ1-6; D gene ambiguous. This CDR3 has 16 residues. The ends were cut back, 4 bases at V and 0 bases at J, with 10 bases in the middle. Germline CDR1 KGHSH, CDR2 LQKENI. CDR3 nucleotides: TGTGCCAGCTCACTTCACCCATTCTCCTATAATTCACCCCTCCACTTT. As protein: CASSLHPFSYNSPLHF.

This clone came up once. CDR3 coding DNA: TGCGCCAGCAGCTTTCTGACAGGGAACACTGAAGCTTTCTTT. Residues: CASSFLTGNTEAFF. The chain uses TRBV5-1 and TRBJ1-1, with D maybe TRBD1 (6 bases). Per the germline V gene, CDR1 is SGHRS and CDR2 is YFSETQ. The CDR3 contains 14 residues. With 2 bases removed from V and 1 base from J, the gap between germline ends came to 9 bases.

This rearrangement joins TRBV10-2 to TRBJ2-7; D is possibly TRBD1 or TRBD2 (5 bases each). Per germline, CDR1 WSHSY and CDR2 SAAADI. The V gene lost 2 bases and the J gene lost 0 bases, with 11 bases spanning the gap. The CDR3 extends over 15 amino acids. CDR3 residues: CASSEIWGNSYEQYF. CDR3 DNA: TGCGCCAGCAGTGAGATCTGGGGGAACTCCTACGAGCAGTACTTC.

The table lists this clone with a count of one. The chain employs TRBV2 and TRBJ2-2; no reliable D call. CDR3 length equals 13 residues. Germline CDR1 is SNHLY and CDR2 is FYNNEI. Trimming took off 7 bases at V and 4 bases at J, with 10 bases between the two ends. DNA of the CDR3: TGTGCCAGCATCCAGGAATTCACCGGGGAGCTGTTTTTT. It yields the protein CASIQEFTGELFF.

The chain uses TRBV3-1 (or the pseudogene TRBV3-2) and TRBJ2-7; tentatively, D is TRBD1 or TRBD2 (6 bases each). The V end lost 1 base, the J end lost 5 bases, and 21 bases lay between the germline ends. CDR1 LGHDT and CDR2 YNNKEL come from the germline V gene (reference sequence). The CDR3 extends over 17 amino acids. CDR3 bases: TGTGCCAGCAGCCAAGTGACGCGGTCGGGGGCGCGCCACGAGCAGTACTTC. Encoded protein: CASSQVTRSGARHEQYF.

The chain couples TRBV7-2 to TRBJ2-1; D is undetermined. The CDR3 covers 16 residues. V was pared by 5 bases and J by 3 bases, with 17 bases between. Germline-derived CDR1 and CDR2 are SGHTA and FQGNSA. CDR3 coding DNA: TGTGCCAGCAGCCCGATGGCGAGATCCGACTACAATGAGCAGTTCTTC. Its translation is CASSPMARSDYNEQFF.

The chain links TRBV29-1 to TRBJ1-1; D ambiguous. The germline V gene has CDR1 SQVTM and CDR2 ANQGSEA. Trimming removed 7 bases at V and 8 bases at J, with 14 bases between. CDR3 size: 11 residues. DNA for the CDR3: TGCAGCGCCAGGACGGGGATAGAAGCTTTCTTT. Protein product: CSARTGIEAFF.

This clone was counted a single time. The chain joins TRBV11-2 to TRBJ1-1, with D possibly matching TRBD1 (5 bases). Germline values: CDR1 SGHAT, CDR2 FQNNGV. The CDR3 totals 15 residues. V lost 0 bases, J lost 2 bases, and 10 bases lay in between. The CDR3 DNA is TGTGCCAGCAGCTTAGAGGGGACGGCTAACACTGAAGCTTTCTTT. Translated, it gives CASSLEGTANTEAFF.

On this clone itself: Other nucleotide sequences in the sample specify the same CDR3. This chain uses TRBV18 with TRBJ2-7; D gene uncertain. This CDR3 contains 13 residues. Germline V lookup: CDR1 KGHSH, CDR2 LQKENI. The V end was cut by 3 bases, the J end by 2 bases, with 8 bases between. CDR3 sequence: CASSPDQAYEQYF. Written as DNA, the CDR3 is TGTGCCAGCTCACCTGACCAGGCCTACGAGCAGTACTTC.

The chain couples TRBV7-2 to TRBJ2-5; TRBD1 matches at 9 bases. After removal of 6 bases from V and 3 bases from J, the junction contained 20 bases not matched to a gene. The CDR3 covers 19 residues. From germline, CDR1 is SGHTA and CDR2 FQGNSA. The CDR3 is CASRQRQGVETLSKETQYF. CDR3 DNA sequence: TGTGCCAGCAGGCAGAGACAGGGGGTAGAGACTTTGAGCAAAGAGACCCAGTACTTC.

The chain combines TRBV19 with TRBJ1-1; no reliable D call. Trimming removed 4 bases from V and 3 bases from J, with 9 bases in between. The CDR3 has 13 residues. CDR1 LNHDA and CDR2 SQIVND come from the germline V gene (reference sequence). CDR3: CASSKERDTEAFF. For the CDR3, the DNA is TGTGCCAGTAGTAAGGAAAGGGACACTGAAGCTTTCTTT.

The CDR3 DNA sequence: TGCGCCAGCAGCCAGGGGACAGATTGGACGAACACTGAAGCTTTCTTT. Translated: CASSQGTDWTNTEAFF. The rearrangement joins TRBV4-3 to TRBJ1-1, with 7 bases fitting TRBD1. Germline loops: CDR1 LGHNA, CDR2 YSLEER. The CDR3 covers 16 residues. V was pared by 3 bases and J by 1 base, with 8 bases of the junction left unmatched.

This chain links TRBV3-1 (or the pseudogene TRBV3-2) with TRBJ2-1; TRBD1 aligns across 11 bases. V was pared by 6 bases and J by 8 bases, with 6 bases of the junction left unmatched. This CDR3 is built from 14 residues. Germline CDR1 LGHDT, CDR2 YNNKEL (reference sequence). This chain's CDR3 is CASSRDRGAYEQFF. DNA of the CDR3: TGTGCCAGCAGTCGGGACAGGGGGGCCTATGAGCAGTTCTTC.

The chain links TRBV20-1 to TRBJ1-2; D is perhaps TRBD1 (5 bases). CDR3 size: 11 residues. Germline V gene lookup returns CDR1 DFQATT and CDR2 SNEGSKA (reference sequence). CDR3 amino acids: CSVDGASGYTF. As DNA, the CDR3 is TGCAGCGTCGACGGGGCAAGCGGCTACACCTTC.

The V gene is TRBV21-1, the J gene TRBJ2-6; TRBD1, the table's D call, lacks a check against the DNA. TRBV21-1 is marked as a pseudogene. The CDR3 spans 13 residues. The CDR3 sequence is CGPADSGANVLTF. DNA of the CDR3: TGTGGGCCCGCTGACTCTGGGGCCAACGTCCTGACTTTC.

The rearrangement links TRBV6-1 to TRBJ1-2; 8 positions match TRBD1. With V trimmed by 1 base and J by 9 bases, 7 bases remained unmatched. The CDR3 extends over 14 amino acids. Germline CDR1 reads MNHNS; CDR2 reads SASEGT. CDR3 protein: CASSEGGQGLSYTF. The CDR3 nucleotides read TGTGCCAGCAGTGAAGGAGGACAGGGTCTGAGCTACACCTTC.

A note on this clone: Additional DNA sequences in this sample encode the identical CDR3. The V gene is TRBV4-1, the J gene TRBJ1-2; the D gene is possibly TRBD1 (6 bases). The germline V gene encodes CDR1 MGHRA and CDR2 YSYEKL. Trimming stripped 6 bases from V and 2 bases from J, with 10 bases between. This CDR3 has 13 amino acids. The CDR3 here is CASSQQGNYGYTF. The CDR3 DNA reads TGCGCCAGCAGTCAACAGGGAAACTATGGCTACACCTTC.

The CDR3 DNA reads as TGCGCCAGCAAGGGGACAGGGACCACCGGGGAGCTGTTTTTT. Its translation: CASKGTGTTGELFF. The rearrangement links TRBV5-1 to TRBJ2-2; the match to TRBD1 covers 9 bases. Germline CDR1 is SGHRS and CDR2 is YFSETQ. Trimming cost V 6 bases and J 4 bases; bases outside gene matches: 4. The CDR3 has 14 amino acids.

V and J are TRBV9 and TRBJ1-3, with 7 bases identical to TRBD1. CDR1 is SGDLS, CDR2 YYNGEE, per germline. V lost 3 bases, J lost 5 bases, and 8 bases stayed unmatched. This CDR3 is built from 15 residues. As DNA, the CDR3 is TGTGCCAGCAGCGCACCCGGGACAGAGAGAAACACCATATATTTT. Translation gives CASSAPGTERNTIYF.

V usage is TRBV7-9 and J usage is TRBJ1-2; D call uncertain. The CDR3 is 13 residues long. Germline assignment: CDR1 SEHNR and CDR2 FQNEAQ (reference sequence). Trimming stripped 1 base from V and 6 bases from J, with 9 bases between. The CDR3 DNA is TGTGCCAGCAGCTTAGGAGTGGTCGATGGCTACACCTTC. It encodes CASSLGVVDGYTF.

A few counts support this clone. This chain connects TRBV15 to TRBJ1-5; D is uncertain. V lost 8 bases to trimming and J lost 1 base, with 15 bases between them. This CDR3 has 15 amino acids. Germline loops: CDR1 LNHNV, CDR2 YYDKDF (reference sequence). The CDR3 reads CATSLMGGSNQPQHF. The CDR3 DNA reads as TGTGCCACCTCCTTAATGGGTGGAAGCAATCAGCCCCAGCATTTT.

J is TRBJ1-6 and V is TRBV6-5; D is possibly TRBD1 (6 bases). The V gene lost 6 bases and the J gene lost 7 bases, with 16 bases spanning the gap. The CDR3 spans 15 residues. Germline V gene data show CDR1 as MNHEY and CDR2 as SVGAGI. The CDR3 spells CASRSQTGLNSPLHF. The CDR3, as DNA: TGTGCCAGCAGATCCCAGACAGGTCTAAATTCACCCCTCCACTTT.

The chain links TRBV7-3 to TRBJ1-4; D not resolved. V lost 6 bases to trimming and J lost 4 bases, with 15 bases between them. CDR1 is SGHTA and CDR2 is FQGTGA in the germline V gene. The CDR3 spans 15 residues. CDR3 loop: CASSPGVGVNEKLFF. The CDR3 DNA reads as TGTGCCAGCAGTCCTGGGGTGGGCGTTAATGAAAAACTGTTTTTT.